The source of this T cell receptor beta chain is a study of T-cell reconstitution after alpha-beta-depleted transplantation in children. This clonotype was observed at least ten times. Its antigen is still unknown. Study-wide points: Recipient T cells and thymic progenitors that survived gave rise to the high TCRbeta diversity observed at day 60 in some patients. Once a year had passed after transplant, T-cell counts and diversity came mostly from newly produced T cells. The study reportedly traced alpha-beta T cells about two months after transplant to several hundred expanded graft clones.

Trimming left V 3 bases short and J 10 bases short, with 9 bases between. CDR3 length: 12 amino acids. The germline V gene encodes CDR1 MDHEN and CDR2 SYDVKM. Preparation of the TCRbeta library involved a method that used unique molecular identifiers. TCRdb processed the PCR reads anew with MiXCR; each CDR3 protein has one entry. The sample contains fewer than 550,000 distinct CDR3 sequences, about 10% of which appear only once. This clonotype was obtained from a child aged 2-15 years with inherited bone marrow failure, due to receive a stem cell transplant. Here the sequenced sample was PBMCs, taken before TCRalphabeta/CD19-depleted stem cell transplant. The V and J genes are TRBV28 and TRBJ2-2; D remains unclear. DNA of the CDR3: TGTGCCAGCAGTTTGACCTTCGTGGAGCTGTTTTTT. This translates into CASSLTFVELFF. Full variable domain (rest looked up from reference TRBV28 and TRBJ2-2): DVKVTQSSRYLVKRTGEKVFLECVQDMDHENMFWYRQDPGLGLRLIYFSYDVKMKEKGDIPEGYSVSREKKERFSLILESASTNQTSMYLCASSLTFVELFFGEGSRLTVL.